This T cell receptor beta chain was observed in a study of T-cell reconstitution after alpha-beta-depleted transplantation in children. Unique molecular identifiers were used to barcode this TCRbeta library. TCRdb called the PCR reads again in MiXCR, with one record for every CDR3 protein. Among some 840,000 distinct CDR3 sequences listed, approximately 15% were seen once. V was clipped by 1 base and J by 2 bases, with 9 bases between them. The CDR3 is 15 residues long. CDR1 is MNHEY, CDR2 SVGAGI, per germline. The sample consisted of PBMCs, mostly from graft donor cells, taken 360 days after TCRalphabeta/CD19-depleted stem cell transplant. The TCR was taken from a male patient under 18 who had a stem cell transplant for acute lymphoblastic leukemia, so the T cells may come from the graft donor. The chain has TRBV6-5 and TRBJ2-1; D is possibly TRBD1 (5 bases). DNA of the CDR3: TGTGCCAGCAGTTACTATCAGGGTCCCTACAATGAGCAGTTCTTC. As protein: CASSYYQGPYNEQFF.